The clone carrying this T cell receptor (beta chain) has more than one count but fewer than ten. Its antigen is currently unknown. The data are from a study of tumor and adjacent non-tumor tissue in lung cancer. This sample's RNA came from whole unsorted tissue. This CDR3 comprises 15 residues. Germline assignment: CDR1 SGHVS and CDR2 FQNEAQ. Losses at the gene ends were 4 bases for V and 10 bases for J; bases not matched to a gene: 8. Regarding the study as a whole: Compared with tumor, normal lung showed significantly lower TCR diversity. In normal lung, the top 100 clones were significantly more dominant than in tumor.

Three rounds of nested PCR, following a modified ARM-PCR protocol, produced the TCRbeta library. In TCRdb, the multiplex PCR reads were re-called with MiXCR into one record per CDR3 protein. The table shows some 120,000 distinct CDR3 sequences, with approximately 66% occurring only once. This receptor was identified in a man younger than 45 with non-small cell lung cancer. The J gene is TRBJ2-3, the V gene TRBV7-8; 13 nucleotides align to TRBD2. The specimen was lung tumor tissue. The CDR3 here is CASSSGTSGVHAQYF. The CDR3 DNA reads TGTGCCAGCAGCTCGGGGACTAGCGGGGTTCATGCGCAGTATTTT.